The present TCR beta chain was sequenced within a study of low-dose radiotherapy and immunotherapy resistance in tumors. V was trimmed by 5 bases and J by 7 bases, leaving 10 bases between them. CDR1 and CDR2 from the germline V gene are KGHDR and SFDVKD. This CDR3 region has 12 residues. Time point given: after trial treatment. Indicated treatment: LDRT plus nivolumab, ipilimumab, low-dose cyclophosphamide and aspirin (RACIN trial). This clonotype was seen ten or more times. TRAV and TRBV primers primed cDNA for both TCRalpha and TCRbeta. TCRs underwent 20 PCR cycles of amplification with a constant-region primer and V-primer adapter. TCRdb reanalysed the reads using MiXCR and keeps one entry per CDR3 protein. The repertoire holds just over 90,000 distinct CDR3 sequences, roughly 20% seen once, with around 13% in the top ten.

The specimen comprised PBMCs, sampled after low-dose radiotherapy plus immunotherapy. The rearrangement uses TRBV24-1 and TRBJ2-5; TRBD1 might be the D (5 bases). The sequence was collected from a female donor with ovarian cancer. DNA for the CDR3: TGTGCCACCAGTGGAGATGGGGCGACCCAGTACTTC. Residues: CATSGDGATQYF.